Shown below are 2 T cell receptor beta chains from a single sample sequenced in a study of T cells in tuberculosis. TCRdb's table, derived via immunoSEQ multiplex PCR, lists solely in-frame clones and lacks some. This table holds tens of thousands of clones, approximately 91% found once. After thawing and overnight rest, PBMC were stained with GMM-loaded CD1B tetramer, viability dye and anti-CD3 for sorting. C32 glucose monomycolate from Rhodococcus equi was loaded onto the CD1B tetramers. Specimen: CD1b-GMM tetramer-negative cells sorted from PBMCs. These receptor sequences come from an adult woman with latent tuberculosis.

This chain uses TRBV9 with TRBJ2-2; 8 bases map to TRBD2. With 4 bases clipped from V and 4 bases from J, the junction kept 9 bases outside the gene matches. CDR3 length equals 16 residues. Germline assignment: CDR1 SGDLS and CDR2 YYNGEE. CDR3 sequence: CASSYLTGGGTGELFF. The DNA of the CDR3 is TGTGCCAGCAGCTACCTGACGGGGGGGGGCACCGGGGAGCTGTTTTTT. The full variable domain, in which reference TRBV9 and TRBJ2-2 provide the parts outside the CDR3, is DSGVTQTPKHLITATGQRVTLRCSPRSGDLSVYWYQQSLDQGLQFLIQYYNGEERAKGNILERFSAQQFPDLHSELNLSSLELGDSALYFCASSYLTGGGTGELFFGEGSRLTVL.

This sequence joins TRBV7-2 and TRBJ2-1; D is unclear. Trimming cost V 10 bases and J 5 bases, with 21 bases left between them. The length of the CDR3 is 15 residues. The germline CDR1 and CDR2 sequences are SGHTA and FQGNSA. CDR3 sequence reads: CAIRESSFPHNEQFF. CDR3 nucleotide sequence: TGTGCCATCAGAGAAAGTAGTTTCCCTCACAATGAGCAGTTCTTC.